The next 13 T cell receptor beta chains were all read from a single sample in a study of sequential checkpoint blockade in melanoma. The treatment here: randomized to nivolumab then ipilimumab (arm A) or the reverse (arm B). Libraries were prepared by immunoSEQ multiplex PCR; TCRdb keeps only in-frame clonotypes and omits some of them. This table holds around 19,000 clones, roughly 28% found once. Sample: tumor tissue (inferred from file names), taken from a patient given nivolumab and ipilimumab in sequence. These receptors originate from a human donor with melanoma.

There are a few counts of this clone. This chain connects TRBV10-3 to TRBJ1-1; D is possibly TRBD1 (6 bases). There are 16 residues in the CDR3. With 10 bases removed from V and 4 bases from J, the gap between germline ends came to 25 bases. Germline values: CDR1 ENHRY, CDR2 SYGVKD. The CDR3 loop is CATMKQGPGGVTEAFF. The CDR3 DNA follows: TGTGCCACTATGAAACAGGGCCCAGGTGGGGTCACTGAAGCTTTCTTT.

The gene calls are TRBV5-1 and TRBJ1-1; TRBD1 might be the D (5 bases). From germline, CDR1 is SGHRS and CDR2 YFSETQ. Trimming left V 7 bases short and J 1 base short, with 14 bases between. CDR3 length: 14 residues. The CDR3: CASRIRVANTEAFF. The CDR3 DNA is TGCGCCAGCCGGATCAGGGTGGCGAACACTGAAGCTTTCTTT.

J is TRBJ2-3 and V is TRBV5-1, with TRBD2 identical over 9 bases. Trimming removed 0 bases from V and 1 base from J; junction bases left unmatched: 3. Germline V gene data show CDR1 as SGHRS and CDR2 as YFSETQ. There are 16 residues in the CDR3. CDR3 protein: CASSLGASGGTDTQYF. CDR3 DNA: TGCGCCAGCAGCTTGGGGGCTAGCGGGGGCACAGATACGCAGTATTTT.

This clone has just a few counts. CDR3 region: CASSGTGSGNTIYF. The DNA of the CDR3 is TGTGCCAGCAGCGGAACAGGGTCCGGAAACACCATATATTTT. The chain joins TRBV9 to TRBJ1-3, with a tentative D call TRBD1 (6 bases). Germline CDR1 and CDR2: SGDLS and YYNGEE. V was trimmed by 3 bases and J by 4 bases, leaving 11 bases between them. This CDR3 is built from 14 residues.

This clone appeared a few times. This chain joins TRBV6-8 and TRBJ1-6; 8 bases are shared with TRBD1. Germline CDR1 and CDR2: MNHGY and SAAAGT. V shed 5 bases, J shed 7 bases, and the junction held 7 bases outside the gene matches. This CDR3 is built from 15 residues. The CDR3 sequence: CASSPRGHGNSPLHF. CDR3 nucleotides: TGTGCCAGCAGTCCCAGGGGGCATGGGAATTCACCCCTCCACTTT.

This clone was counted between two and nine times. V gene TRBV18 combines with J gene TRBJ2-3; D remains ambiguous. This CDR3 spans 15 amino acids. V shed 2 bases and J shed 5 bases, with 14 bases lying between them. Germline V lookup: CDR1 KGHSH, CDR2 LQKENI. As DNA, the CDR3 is TGTGCCAGCTCACCAGAGGTGGTAGTACAAGATACGCAGTATTTT. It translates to CASSPEVVVQDTQYF.

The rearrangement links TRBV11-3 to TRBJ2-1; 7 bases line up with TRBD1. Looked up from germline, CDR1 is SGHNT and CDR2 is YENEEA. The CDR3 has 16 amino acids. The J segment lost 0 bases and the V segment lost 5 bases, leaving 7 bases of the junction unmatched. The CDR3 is CASSPRQGSSYNEQFF. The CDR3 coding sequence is TGTGCCAGCAGCCCGCGACAGGGCAGCTCCTACAATGAGCAGTTCTTC.

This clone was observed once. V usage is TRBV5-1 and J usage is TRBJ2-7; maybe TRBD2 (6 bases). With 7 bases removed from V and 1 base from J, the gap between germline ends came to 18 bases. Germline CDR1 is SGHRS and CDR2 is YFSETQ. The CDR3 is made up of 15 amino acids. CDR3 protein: CASRWSGGGSYEQYF. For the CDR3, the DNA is TGCGCCAGCCGGTGGAGTGGGGGAGGTTCCTACGAGCAGTACTTC.

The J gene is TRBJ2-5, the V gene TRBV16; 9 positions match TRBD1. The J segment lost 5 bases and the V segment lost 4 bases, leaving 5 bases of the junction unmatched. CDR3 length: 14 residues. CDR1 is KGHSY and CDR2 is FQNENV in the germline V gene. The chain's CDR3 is CASSPRDRAETQYF. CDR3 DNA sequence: TGTGCCAGCAGCCCTCGGGACAGGGCCGAGACCCAGTACTTC.

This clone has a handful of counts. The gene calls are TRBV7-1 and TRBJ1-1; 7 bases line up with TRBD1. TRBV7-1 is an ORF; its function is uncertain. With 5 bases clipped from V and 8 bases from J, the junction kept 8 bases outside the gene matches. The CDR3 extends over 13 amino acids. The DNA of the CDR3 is TGTGCCAGCAGCCTACTCACGACAGGGGAAGCTTTCTTT. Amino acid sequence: CASSLLTTGEAFF.

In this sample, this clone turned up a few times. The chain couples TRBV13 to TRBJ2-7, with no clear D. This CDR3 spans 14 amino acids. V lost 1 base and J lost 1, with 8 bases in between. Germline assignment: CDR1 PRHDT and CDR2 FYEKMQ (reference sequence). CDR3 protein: CASSLEAVSYEQYF. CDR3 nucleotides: TGTGCCAGCAGCTTAGAAGCTGTTTCCTACGAGCAGTACTTC.

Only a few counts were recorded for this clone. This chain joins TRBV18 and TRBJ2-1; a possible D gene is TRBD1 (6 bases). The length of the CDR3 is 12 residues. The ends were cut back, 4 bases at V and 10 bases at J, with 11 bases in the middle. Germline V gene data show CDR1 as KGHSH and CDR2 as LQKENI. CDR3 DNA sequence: TGTGCCAGCTCACTAGGGGGTAACGAGCAGTTCTTC. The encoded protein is CASSLGGNEQFF.

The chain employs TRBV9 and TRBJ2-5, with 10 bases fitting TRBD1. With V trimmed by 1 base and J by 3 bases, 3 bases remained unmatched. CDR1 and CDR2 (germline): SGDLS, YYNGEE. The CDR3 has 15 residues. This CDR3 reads CASSVWGTGEETQYF. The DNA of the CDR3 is TGTGCCAGCAGCGTATGGGGGACAGGGGAAGAGACCCAGTACTTC.